This T cell receptor (beta chain) was sequenced in a study of T cell clonality in common variable immunodeficiency. Overall study results and limits: Patient heterogeneity in the CVID cohort limited correlations between repertoire features and clinical complications.

Most patients and controls had Caucasian heritage. This clone was observed at least ten times. The antigen is undetermined. Sequencing ends 3 residues short of the CDR3 end; the germline J gene provides the rest. This CDR3 spans 20 amino acids. Germline values: CDR1 SGHRS, CDR2 YFSETQ. The V gene end was trimmed by 2 bases and the J gene end by 1 base; junction bases not matched to a gene: 14. CVID and control samples used equivalent genomic DNA input. Sequencing was performed with immunoSEQ multiplex PCR; in TCRdb, only in-frame clones are kept and a portion is missing. Sampling found approximately 81,000 clones, none seen once.

Source material: peripheral blood mononuclear cells. This chain joins TRBV5-1 and TRBJ2-7; 14 bases agree with TRBD2. The receptor comes from a person aged 18 to 75 in good health. The CDR3 loop reads CASSFLGIGLAGGPSYEQYF. The DNA read from the CDR3 is TGCGCCAGCAGCTTCTTAGGAATAGGACTAGCGGGAGGACCATCCTACGAG.